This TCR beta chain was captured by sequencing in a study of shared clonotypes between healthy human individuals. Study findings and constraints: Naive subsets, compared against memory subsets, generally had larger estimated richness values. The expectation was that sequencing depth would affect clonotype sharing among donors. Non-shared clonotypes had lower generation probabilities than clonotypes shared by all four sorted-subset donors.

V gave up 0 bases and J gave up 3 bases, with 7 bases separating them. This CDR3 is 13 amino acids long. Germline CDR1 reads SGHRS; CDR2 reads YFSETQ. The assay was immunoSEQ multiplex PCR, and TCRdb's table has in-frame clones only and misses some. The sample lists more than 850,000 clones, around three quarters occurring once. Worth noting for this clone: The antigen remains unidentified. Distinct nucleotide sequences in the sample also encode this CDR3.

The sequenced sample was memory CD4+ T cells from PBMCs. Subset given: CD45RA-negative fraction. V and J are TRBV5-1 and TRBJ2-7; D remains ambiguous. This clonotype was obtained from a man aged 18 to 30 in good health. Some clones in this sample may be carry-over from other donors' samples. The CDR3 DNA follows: TGCGCCAGCAGCTTGGACGGCAGCTACGAGCAGTACTTC. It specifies CASSLDGSYEQYF.